This is a list of T cell receptor beta chains from one sample in a study of identical twins. Using its own MiXCR run on the 5' RACE reads, TCRdb lists one record per CDR3 protein. The data hold around 250,000 distinct CDR3 sequences, with roughly 7% observed a single time. The same data also went into a second study, on yellow fever vaccine responses in identical twins.

Sequenced: memory (CD45RO+) T cells sorted from blood. The receptors stem from a woman aged 18-29 years in good health. Both conserved end residues are trimmed from each CDR3.

v_gene	CDR3aa
TRBV2	ASSESSGSNEQF
TRBV6-1	ASSKAGGALNEQF
TRBV11-2	ASSRGQLLSRGDTYNEQF
TRBV5-1	ASSFRAVMDEQF
TRBV4-1	ASSQDFASSYNEQF
TRBV12-3/TRBV12-4	ASSYLPSGSYNEQF
TRBV6-2/TRBV6-3	ASSYSGGGNQPQH
TRBV5-6	ASSLPQGEQF
TRBV14	ASSQVQSHNEQF
TRBV5-1	ASSLAPQGARTYNEQF
TRBV6-1	ASTPRTGGNTEAF
TRBV4-1	ASSPTIITTNEKLF
TRBV12-3/TRBV12-4	ASSTGGAGNIQY
TRBV5-1	ASSVNAGTEAF
TRBV12-3/TRBV12-4	ASSGFSQGAGANVLT
TRBV12-3/TRBV12-4	ASSSLNYYNEQF
TRBV27	ASSGGRSEQY
TRBV5-1	ASSPELGAGETQY
TRBV10-3	AISESGKSSNQPQH
TRBV10-3	ATSSGRSYNEQF
TRBV7-9	ASRGLAGETQY
TRBV28	ASMSTRSPLH
TRBV7-2	ASSFSSKETQY
TRBV20-1	SASLSGNTIY
TRBV2	ASKGRAGGGEAF
TRBV12-3/TRBV12-4	ASSSERVYGYT
TRBV6-1	ASRPGTGKTYEQY
TRBV11-2	ASSLDPAITGTEAF
TRBV14	ASSQGRTLDWVRR
TRBV20-1	SADTGEGTEKLF
TRBV15	ATSRDSGYEQY
TRBV20-1	GGQSQGASGYT
TRBV6-1	ASSVIWRGTYNEQF
TRBV24-1	ATSDQGEQPQH
TRBV7-8	ASSRSAGALETQY
TRBV6-4	ASSTGDFTEAF
TRBV19	ASSIDGSANTEAF
TRBV12-3/TRBV12-4	ASSLASRLGNIQY
TRBV7-3	ASSLSQGVGSPLH
TRBV29-1	SAGRMNTEAF
TRBV20-1	SARGAGLGNQPQH
TRBV6-1	ASSTFVPETGELF
TRBV28	ASSLFDEAF
TRBV6-5	ASSPSVDRLAGLNGEQF
TRBV5-1	ASSLESGRTDTQY